A single sample is the source of the 16 T cell receptor beta chains below, sequenced in a study of identical twins. TCRdb called the 5' RACE reads again in MiXCR, with one record for every CDR3 protein. The repertoire holds hundreds of thousands of distinct CDR3 sequences, roughly 7.2% seen once, with about 1.6% in the top ten. The same specimen was also included in a second study, on yellow fever vaccine responses in identical twins.

The sequencing sample was made of PBMCs. The receptors were gathered from a woman between 18 and 29 years old in good health.

This clonotype was detected only a few times. CDR3 amino acids: CASSLELGPRQGGQFF. In DNA, the CDR3 is TGTGCCAGCAGTTTAGAGTTGGGCCCCCGACAGGGGGGGCAGTTCTTC. The rearrangement uses TRBV28 and TRBJ2-1, with 9 bases fitting TRBD1. The CDR3 consists of 16 residues. The ends lost 2 bases at V and 12 bases at J; junction bases unmatched: 14. The V gene's germline CDR1 is MDHEN and CDR2 SYDVKM. The full variable domain, with the rest looked up from reference TRBV28 and TRBJ2-1, is DVKVTQSSRYLVKRTGEKVFLECVQDMDHENMFWYRQDPGLGLRLIYFSYDVKMKEKGDIPEGYSVSREKKERFSLILESASTNQTSMYLCASSLELGPRQGGQFFGPGTRLTVL.

This clonotype was recorded many times. The rearrangement links TRBV6-2 or TRBV6-3 to TRBJ2-7; D ambiguous. This CDR3 is built from 13 residues. Trimming left V 2 bases short and J 2 bases short, with 7 bases between. Looked up from germline, CDR1 is MNHEY and CDR2 is SVGEGT. The CDR3 nucleotides are TGTGCCAGCAGTTACGGCTTGACCTACGAGCAGTACGTC. Its translation is CASSYGLTYEQYV.

This clonotype was detected only a few times. The CDR3 sequence is CSVGGQGSPLHF. In DNA, the CDR3 is TGCAGCGTTGGGGGACAGGGGAGTCCCCTCCACTTT. The chain joins TRBV29-1 to TRBJ1-6; 10 bases are a match to TRBD1. The ends lost 4 bases at V and 13 bases at J; junction bases unmatched: 4. This CDR3 has 12 amino acids. The V gene's germline CDR1 is SQVTM and CDR2 ANQGSEA.

This clonotype occurred a few times. V is TRBV12-3 or TRBV12-4 and J is TRBJ1-5, with 7 bases that match TRBD1. The CDR3 is made up of 14 amino acids. V lost 2 bases to trimming and J lost 9 bases; unmatched junction nucleotides: 7. The CDR3 loop reads CASSLQATGVPQHF. The CDR3, as DNA: TGTGCCAGCAGTTTACAAGCAACAGGGGTGCCCCAGCATTTT.

On this clonotype: With a much larger clone just one base away, this may be a read error. The V and J genes are TRBV2 and TRBJ2-3, with D possibly TRBD2 on 7 matching bases. V was trimmed by 8 bases and J by 0 bases, leaving 21 bases between them. The CDR3 consists of 17 residues. CDR1 SNHLY and CDR2 FYNNEI come from the germline V gene. CDR3: CASCLGGGTSSTDTQYF. DNA for the CDR3: TGTGCCAGCTGTTTAGGGGGGGGGACTTCTAGCACAGATACGCAGTATTTT. The whole variable domain, remainder taken from reference TRBV2 and TRBJ2-3, is EPEVTQTPSHQVTQMGQEVILRCVPISNHLYFYWYRQILGQKVEFLVSFYNNEISEKSEIFDDQFSVERPDGSNFTLKIRSTKLEDSAMYFCASCLGGGTSSTDTQYFGPGTRLTVL.

There are many counts of this clonotype. The chain employs TRBV29-1 and TRBJ2-5; D uncertain. Germline V gives CDR1 SQVTM, CDR2 ANQGSEA. V was pared by 4 bases and J by 5 bases, with 8 bases between. This CDR3 spans 11 amino acids. The CDR3, as DNA: TGCAGCGTTGCTGCGACGGAGACCCAGTACTTC. It codes for CSVAATETQYF.

This clonotype was counted only a few times. The chain combines TRBV7-9 with TRBJ2-3, with 7 bases that match TRBD1. Germline loops: CDR1 SEHNR, CDR2 FQNEAQ (reference sequence). V was clipped by 4 bases and J by 5 bases; unmatched bases: 3. The CDR3 contains 13 residues. CDR3 sequence reads: CASSSPGGDTQYF. Written as DNA, the CDR3 is TGTGCCAGCAGCTCCCCAGGGGGAGATACGCAGTATTTT.

The V gene is TRBV5-1, the J gene TRBJ2-1; TRBD1 matches 7 bases. The CDR3 runs 14 residues. Germline-derived CDR1 and CDR2 are SGHRS and YFSETQ. V was clipped by 7 bases and J by 4 bases; unmatched bases: 8. The CDR3 sequence is CASAEDRLYNEQFF. Written as DNA, the CDR3 is TGCGCCAGCGCCGAGGACAGGCTTTACAATGAGCAGTTCTTC.

This clonotype has ten or more counts. In DNA, the CDR3 is TGTGCCAGCAGATACGACAGATTCACCGGGGAGCTGTTTTTT. Its translation: CASRYDRFTGELFF. This rearrangement joins TRBV12-3 or TRBV12-4 to TRBJ2-2; possible D gene TRBD1, 5 bases. The CDR3 is 14 amino acids. V was trimmed by 6 bases and J by 4 bases, leaving 12 bases between them.

This clonotype was recorded many times. The J gene is TRBJ2-1, the V gene TRBV10-3, with no clear D. The CDR3 has 12 residues. V shed 9 bases and J shed 5 bases, with 11 bases lying between them. Germline-derived CDR1 and CDR2 are ENHRY and SYGVKD. CDR3: CAITGRDNEQFF. In DNA, the CDR3 is TGTGCCATAACCGGCCGGGACAATGAGCAGTTCTTC.

A remark on this clonotype: This sequence may be a read error, since a much larger clone differs from it by one base. CDR3 residues: CATSEGASGSGEQFF. CDR3 sequence (DNA): TGTGCCACCAGTGAGGGGGCTAGCGGGAGTGGTGAGCAGTTCTTC. This rearrangement joins TRBV24-1 to TRBJ2-1; 10 nucleotides agree with TRBD2. Per the germline V gene, CDR1 is KGHDR and CDR2 is SFDVKD. This CDR3 has 15 residues. Trimming removed 4 bases from V and 9 bases from J; junction bases left unmatched: 8.

The chain recombines TRBV20-1 with TRBJ2-3; the match to TRBD2 covers 7 bases. The CDR3 has 16 amino acids. V lost 3 bases, J lost 2 bases, and 11 bases stayed unmatched. Per the germline V gene, CDR1 is DFQATT and CDR2 is SNEGSKA (reference sequence). The CDR3 DNA sequence: TGCAGTGCTAGCGGCTTTGGACTAGAGTTCACAGATACGCAGTATTTT. Its protein is CSASGFGLEFTDTQYF.

This clonotype was seen a few times. This sequence joins TRBV11-2 and TRBJ2-5; D assignment may be TRBD1 or TRBD2 (6 bases each). Germline V gene data show CDR1 as SGHAT and CDR2 as FQNNGV. The CDR3 is 16 residues long. Trimming left V 5 bases short and J 4 bases short, with 20 bases between. CDR3 coding DNA: TGTGCCAGCAGCCGAATCTGGGGGGCGGGGACAGAGACCCAGTACTTC. It codes for CASSRIWGAGTETQYF.

The CDR3 region has the DNA TGTGCCAGCAGGTCCACAGGGACCGGGGAGCTGTTTTTT. Protein sequence: CASRSTGTGELFF. This chain joins TRBV7-9 and TRBJ2-2; a possible D gene is TRBD1 (6 bases). The CDR3 is 13 residues long. CDR1 is SEHNR, CDR2 FQNEAQ, per germline (reference sequence). Trimming cost V 6 bases and J 5 bases, with 10 bases left between them.

This clonotype was observed many times. The chain couples TRBV2 to TRBJ2-2; TRBD1 might be the D (6 bases). The CDR3 has 16 residues. In germline, CDR1 is SNHLY, CDR2 FYNNEI. Trimming left V 7 bases short and J 0 bases short, with 15 bases between. The DNA of the CDR3 is TGTGCCAGCACCAAAACAGGGTTCGCGAACACCGGGGAGCTGTTTTTT. As protein: CASTKTGFANTGELFF.

This clonotype was counted a few times. The gene calls are TRBV6-5 and TRBJ2-3; the match to TRBD1 covers 12 bases. Germline V gene sequence: CDR1 MNHEY, CDR2 SVGAGI. The ends lost 4 bases at V and 6 bases at J; junction bases unmatched: 11. CDR3 size: 17 residues. The chain's CDR3 is CASSFLGTGGAGDTQYF. The CDR3 DNA reads TGTGCCAGCAGTTTCTTAGGGACAGGGGGCGCAGGGGATACGCAGTATTTT.